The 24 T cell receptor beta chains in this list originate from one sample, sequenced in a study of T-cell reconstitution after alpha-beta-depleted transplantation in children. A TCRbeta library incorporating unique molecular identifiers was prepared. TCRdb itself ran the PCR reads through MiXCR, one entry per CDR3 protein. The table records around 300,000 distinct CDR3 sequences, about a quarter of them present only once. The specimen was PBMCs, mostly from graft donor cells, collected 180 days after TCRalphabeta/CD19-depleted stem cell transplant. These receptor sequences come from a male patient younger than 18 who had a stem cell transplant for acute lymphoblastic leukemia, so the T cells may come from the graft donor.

The CDR3 spells CASSYVSSYNEQFF. In DNA form, the CDR3 reads TGTGCCAGCAGCTATGTAAGCTCCTACAATGAGCAGTTCTTC. The genes are TRBV9 and TRBJ2-1; no clear D gene. Germline-derived CDR1 and CDR2 are SGDLS and YYNGEE. The CDR3 is 14 residues long. The germline V and J ends were trimmed by 4 bases and 0 bases, with 8 bases remaining between them.

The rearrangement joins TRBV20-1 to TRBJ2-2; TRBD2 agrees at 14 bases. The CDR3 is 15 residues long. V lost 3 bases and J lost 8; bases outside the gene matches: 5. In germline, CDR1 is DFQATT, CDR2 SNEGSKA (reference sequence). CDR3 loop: CSARVGLAGVGELFF. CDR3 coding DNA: TGCAGTGCTAGGGTGGGACTAGCGGGAGTGGGGGAGCTGTTTTTT.

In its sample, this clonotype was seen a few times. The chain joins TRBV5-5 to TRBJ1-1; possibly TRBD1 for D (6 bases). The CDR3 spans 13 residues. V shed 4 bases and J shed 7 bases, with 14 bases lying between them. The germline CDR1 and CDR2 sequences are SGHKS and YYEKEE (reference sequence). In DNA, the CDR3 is TGTGCCAGCAGCCCTGCAGGGGAGGATGAAGCTTTCTTT. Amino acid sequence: CASSPAGEDEAFF.

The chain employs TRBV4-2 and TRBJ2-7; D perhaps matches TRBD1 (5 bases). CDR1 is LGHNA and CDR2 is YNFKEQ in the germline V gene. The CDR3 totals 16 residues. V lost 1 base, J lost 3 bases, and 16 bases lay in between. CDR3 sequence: CASSQVGKQANYEQYF. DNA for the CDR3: TGTGCCAGCAGCCAAGTGGGAAAACAGGCAAACTACGAGCAGTACTTC.

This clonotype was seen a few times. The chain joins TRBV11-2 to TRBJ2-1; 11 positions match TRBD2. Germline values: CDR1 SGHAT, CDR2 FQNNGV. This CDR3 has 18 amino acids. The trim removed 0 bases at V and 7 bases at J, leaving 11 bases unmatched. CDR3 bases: TGTGCCAGCAGCTTAGAGGGGGTTAGCGGGAGGGCCGTGAATGAGCAGTTCTTC. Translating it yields CASSLEGVSGRAVNEQFF.

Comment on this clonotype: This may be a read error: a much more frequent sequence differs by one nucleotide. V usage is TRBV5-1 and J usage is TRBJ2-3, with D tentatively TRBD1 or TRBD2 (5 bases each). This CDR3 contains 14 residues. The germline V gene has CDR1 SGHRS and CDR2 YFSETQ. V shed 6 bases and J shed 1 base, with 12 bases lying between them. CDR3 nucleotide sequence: TGCGCCAGCATCCCCCGGGACCGCACAGATACGCAGTATTTT. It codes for CASIPRDRTDTQYF. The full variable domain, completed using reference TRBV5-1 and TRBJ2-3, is KAGVTQTPRYLIKTRGQQVTLSCSPISGHRSVSWYQQTPGQGLQFLFEYFSETQRNKGNFPGRFSGRQFSNSRSEMNVSTLELGDSALYLCASIPRDRTDTQYFGPGTRLTVL.

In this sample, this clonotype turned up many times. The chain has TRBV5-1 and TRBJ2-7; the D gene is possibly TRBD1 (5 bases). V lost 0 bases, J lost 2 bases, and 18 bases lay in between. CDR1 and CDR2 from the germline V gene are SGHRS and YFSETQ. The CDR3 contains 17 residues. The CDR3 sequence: CASSLETDKLLTYEQYF. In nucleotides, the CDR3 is TGCGCCAGCAGCTTGGAAACGGACAAACTCTTAACCTACGAGCAGTACTTC.

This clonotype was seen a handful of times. CDR3 coding DNA: TGTGCCACCAGCAGAATTATAACCGCCGGGGAGCTGTTTTTT. This sequence encodes CATSRIITAGELFF. V is TRBV15 and J is TRBJ2-2; D uncertain. The CDR3 extends over 14 amino acids. V was cut by 2 bases and J by 6 bases, with 10 bases left in between. Germline V gene data show CDR1 as LNHNV and CDR2 as YYDKDF (reference sequence).

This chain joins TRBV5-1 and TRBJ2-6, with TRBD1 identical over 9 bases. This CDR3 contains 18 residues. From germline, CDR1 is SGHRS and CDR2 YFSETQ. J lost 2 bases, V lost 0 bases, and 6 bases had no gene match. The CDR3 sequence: CASSLGWGQGTGANVLTF. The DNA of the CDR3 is TGCGCCAGCAGCTTGGGTTGGGGACAGGGAACTGGGGCCAACGTCCTGACTTTC.

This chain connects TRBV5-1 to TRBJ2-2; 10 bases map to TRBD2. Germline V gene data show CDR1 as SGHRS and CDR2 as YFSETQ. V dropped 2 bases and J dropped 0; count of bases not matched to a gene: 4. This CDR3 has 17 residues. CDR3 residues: CASSLGTSASNTGELFF. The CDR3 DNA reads TGCGCCAGCAGCTTAGGGACTAGCGCTTCGAACACCGGGGAGCTGTTTTTT.

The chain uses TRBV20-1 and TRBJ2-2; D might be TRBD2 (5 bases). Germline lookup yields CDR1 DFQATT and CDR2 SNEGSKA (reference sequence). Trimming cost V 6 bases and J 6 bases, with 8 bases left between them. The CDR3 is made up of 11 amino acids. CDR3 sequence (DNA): TGCAGTGCCCCGAGGGCCGGGGAGCTGTTTTTT. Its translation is CSAPRAGELFF.

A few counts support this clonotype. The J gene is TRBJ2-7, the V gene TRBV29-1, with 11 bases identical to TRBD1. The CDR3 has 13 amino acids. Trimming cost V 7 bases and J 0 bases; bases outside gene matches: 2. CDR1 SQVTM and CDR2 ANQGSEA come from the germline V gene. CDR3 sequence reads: CSAGTGGSYEQYF. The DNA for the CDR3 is TGCAGCGCCGGGACAGGGGGCTCCTACGAGCAGTACTTC.

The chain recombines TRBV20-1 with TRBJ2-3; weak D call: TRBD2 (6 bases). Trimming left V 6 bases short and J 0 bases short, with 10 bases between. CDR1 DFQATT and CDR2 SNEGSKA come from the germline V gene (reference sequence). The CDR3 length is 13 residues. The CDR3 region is CSASSGSTDTQYF. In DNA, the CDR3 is TGCAGTGCCAGTAGCGGTAGCACAGATACGCAGTATTTT.

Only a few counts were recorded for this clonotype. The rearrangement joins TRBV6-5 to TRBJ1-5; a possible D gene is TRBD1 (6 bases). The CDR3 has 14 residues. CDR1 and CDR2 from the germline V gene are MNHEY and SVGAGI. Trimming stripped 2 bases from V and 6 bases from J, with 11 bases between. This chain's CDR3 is CASSYGQGSQPQHF. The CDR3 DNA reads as TGTGCCAGCAGTTACGGGCAGGGGAGTCAGCCCCAGCATTTT.

This chain's CDR3 is CASSPSRGDSPLHF. The CDR3 DNA reads TGTGCCAGCTCACCATCGCGTGGCGATTCACCCCTCCACTTT. J is TRBJ1-6 and V is TRBV18; D remains unclear. Germline values: CDR1 KGHSH, CDR2 LQKENI. The CDR3 contains 14 residues. Trimming stripped 2 bases from V and 8 bases from J, with 10 bases between.

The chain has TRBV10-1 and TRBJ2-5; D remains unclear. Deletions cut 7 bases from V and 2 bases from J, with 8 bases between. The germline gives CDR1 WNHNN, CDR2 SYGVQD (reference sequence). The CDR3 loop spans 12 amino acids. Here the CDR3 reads CASTLGQETQYF. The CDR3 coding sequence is TGCGCCAGCACTCTAGGACAAGAGACCCAGTACTTC.

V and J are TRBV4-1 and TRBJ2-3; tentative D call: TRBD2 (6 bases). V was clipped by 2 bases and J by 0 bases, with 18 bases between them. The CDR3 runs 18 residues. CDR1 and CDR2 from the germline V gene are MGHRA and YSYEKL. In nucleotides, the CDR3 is TGCGCCAGCAGCCAATTCCTAGCGAGAGTCACTAGCACAGATACGCAGTATTTT. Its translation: CASSQFLARVTSTDTQYF.

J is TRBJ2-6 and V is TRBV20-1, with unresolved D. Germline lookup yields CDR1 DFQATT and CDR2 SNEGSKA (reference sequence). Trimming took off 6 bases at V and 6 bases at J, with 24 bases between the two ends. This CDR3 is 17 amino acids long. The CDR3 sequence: CSAGWKPPIREANVLTF. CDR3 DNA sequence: TGCAGTGCAGGTTGGAAGCCCCCTATTCGAGAGGCCAACGTCCTGACTTTC.

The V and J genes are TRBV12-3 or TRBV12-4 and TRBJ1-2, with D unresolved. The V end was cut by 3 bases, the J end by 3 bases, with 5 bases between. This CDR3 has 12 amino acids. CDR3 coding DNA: TGTGCCAGCAGTTTGGTGGACTATGGCTACACCTTC. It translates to CASSLVDYGYTF.

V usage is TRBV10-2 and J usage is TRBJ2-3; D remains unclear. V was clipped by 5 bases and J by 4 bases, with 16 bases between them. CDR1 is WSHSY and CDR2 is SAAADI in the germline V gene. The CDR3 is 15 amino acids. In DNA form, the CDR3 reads TGCGCCAGCAGTCAGTATTCCCAGTCGGCAGATACGCAGTATTTT. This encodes CASSQYSQSADTQYF.

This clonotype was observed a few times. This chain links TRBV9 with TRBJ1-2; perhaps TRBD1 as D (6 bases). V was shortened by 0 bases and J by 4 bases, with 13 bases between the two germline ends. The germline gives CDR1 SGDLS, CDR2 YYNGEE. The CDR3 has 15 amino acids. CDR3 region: CASSVGVGGGYGYTF. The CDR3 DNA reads TGTGCCAGCAGCGTAGGGGTAGGAGGGGGCTATGGCTACACCTTC.

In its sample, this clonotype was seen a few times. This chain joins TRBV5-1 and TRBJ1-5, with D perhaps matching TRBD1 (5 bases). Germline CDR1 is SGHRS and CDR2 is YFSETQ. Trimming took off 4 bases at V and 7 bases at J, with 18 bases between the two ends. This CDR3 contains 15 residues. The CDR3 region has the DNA TGCGCCAGCAGCCTGTCAGGGCGGGAGGGGCAGCCCCAGCATTTT. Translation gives CASSLSGREGQPQHF.

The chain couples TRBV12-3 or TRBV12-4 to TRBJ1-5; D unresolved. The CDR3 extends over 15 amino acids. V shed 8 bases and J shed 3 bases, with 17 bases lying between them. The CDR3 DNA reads TGTGCCAGCTCTGGGGAGGCGGGGTACAATCAGCCCCAGCATTTT. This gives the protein CASSGEAGYNQPQHF.

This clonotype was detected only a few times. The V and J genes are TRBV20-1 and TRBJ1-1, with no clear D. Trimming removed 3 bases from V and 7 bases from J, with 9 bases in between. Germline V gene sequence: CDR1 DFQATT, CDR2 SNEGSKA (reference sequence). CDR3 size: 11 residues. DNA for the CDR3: TGCAGTGCTAGTATTCTCGGTGAAGCTTTCTTT. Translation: CSASILGEAFF.